Listed here are 30 T cell receptor beta chains from one sample, sequenced in a study of cytotoxic CD8 clonotypes in ibrutinib-treated CLL. Assay used: immunoSEQ multiplex PCR; TCRdb lists only in-frame clones, some missing. This table holds some 310,000 clones, 80% found once. The source material was PBMCs, sampled before ibrutinib treatment. These receptors were taken from a human donor with chronic lymphocytic leukemia.

The chain employs TRBV18 and TRBJ2-5; 7 bases are shared with TRBD1. This CDR3 is built from 14 residues. J was trimmed by 5 bases and V by 3 bases; bases with no gene match: 6. Germline-derived CDR1 and CDR2 are KGHSH and LQKENI. This chain's CDR3 is CASSPPLDRETQYF. The DNA of the CDR3 is TGTGCCAGCTCACCCCCCCTGGACAGGGAGACCCAGTACTTC.

The rearrangement joins TRBV18 to TRBJ2-7; D remains ambiguous. The ends were cut back, 3 bases at V and 7 bases at J, with 19 bases in the middle. CDR1 and CDR2 from the germline V gene are KGHSH and LQKENI. The CDR3 is 15 residues long. The CDR3 is CASSPLGQLNGEQYF. The CDR3 DNA reads as TGTGCCAGCTCACCTCTCGGGCAGCTAAACGGTGAGCAGTACTTC.

The V and J genes are TRBV9 and TRBJ1-4; D remains ambiguous. From germline, CDR1 is SGDLS and CDR2 YYNGEE. Deletions cut 0 bases from V and 1 base from J, with 13 bases between. This CDR3 comprises 17 residues. CDR3 sequence reads: CASSVGATSGTNEKLFF. The CDR3 DNA reads TGTGCCAGCAGCGTAGGGGCTACGTCGGGAACTAATGAAAAACTGTTTTTT. Full variable domain (outside the CDR3, taken from reference TRBV9 and TRBJ1-4): DSGVTQTPKHLITATGQRVTLRCSPRSGDLSVYWYQQSLDQGLQFLIQYYNGEERAKGNILERFSAQQFPDLHSELNLSSLELGDSALYFCASSVGATSGTNEKLFFGSGTQLSVL.

The chain joins TRBV7-9 to TRBJ2-3; 10 bases map to TRBD2. The length of the CDR3 is 14 residues. The V gene's germline CDR1 is SEHNR and CDR2 FQNEAQ (reference sequence). Trimming cost V 8 bases and J 5 bases; bases outside gene matches: 7. CDR3 sequence: CASPPSGSLDTQYF. The CDR3 DNA reads TGTGCCAGCCCCCCTAGCGGGAGTTTAGATACGCAGTATTTT.

This sequence joins TRBV28 and TRBJ2-7; D possibly corresponds to TRBD2 (6 bases). The CDR3 is made up of 15 amino acids. The germline V gene encodes CDR1 MDHEN and CDR2 SYDVKM. Trimming stripped 4 bases from V and 1 base from J, with 14 bases between. CDR3 coding DNA: TGTGCCAGCAGTTGGGCCGGGAGCCGTTCCTACGAGCAGTACTTC. Amino acid sequence: CASSWAGSRSYEQYF.

Written as DNA, the CDR3 is TGTGCCAGCTCACCAAGCGTGGCGGGAGGTACAAACAATGAGCAGTTCTTC. Protein product: CASSPSVAGGTNNEQFF. V usage is TRBV18 and J usage is TRBJ2-1, with 8 bases identical to TRBD2. V lost 2 bases, J lost 5 bases, and 11 bases stayed unmatched. Per germline, CDR1 KGHSH and CDR2 LQKENI. The CDR3 consists of 17 residues.

The chain joins TRBV5-6 to TRBJ1-1; D may be TRBD1 (6 bases). The V gene's germline CDR1 is SGHDT and CDR2 YYEEEE. CDR3 size: 16 residues. Trimming shortened V by 2 bases and J by 2 bases, and 16 bases separated the two germline ends. CDR3 protein: CASSFGLGGGNTEAFF. The CDR3, as DNA: TGTGCCAGCAGCTTTGGCTTAGGAGGGGGAAACACTGAAGCTTTCTTT.

In nucleotides, the CDR3 is TGTGCCTGGCGCATAAGTCGGGGGTGGGGCGAGCAGTACTTC. Translated: CAWRISRGWGEQYF. The chain couples TRBV30 to TRBJ2-7, with D possibly matching TRBD2 (6 bases). Per the germline V gene, CDR1 is GTSNPN and CDR2 is SVGIG (reference sequence). There are 14 residues in the CDR3. V dropped 5 bases and J dropped 6 bases, with 20 bases sitting between them.

The chain is built from TRBV21-1 and TRBJ2-3. TRBV21-1 corresponds to a pseudogene. The CDR3 is 19 amino acids. Here the CDR3 DNA reads TGTGCCAGCAGCAAAGATGGACGATTTTTCAGGCAGAGCACAGATACGCAGTATTTT. Translating gives CASSKDGRFFRQSTDTQYF.

The gene calls are TRBV29-1 and TRBJ2-2; TRBD1 matches at 7 bases. Germline trimming cut 6 bases from V and 0 bases from J; bases unmatched to any gene: 10. Germline values: CDR1 SQVTM, CDR2 ANQGSEA. The CDR3 is made up of 16 amino acids. The DNA for the CDR3 is TGCAGCGTCGATGCCCCCGGACAGGCGAACACCGGGGAGCTGTTTTTT. It encodes CSVDAPGQANTGELFF.

The chain employs TRBV7-2 and TRBJ2-1, with TRBD2 identical over 11 bases. Germline V gene sequence: CDR1 SGHTA, CDR2 FQGNSA. V was clipped by 0 bases and J by 5 bases; unmatched bases: 6. This CDR3 contains 17 residues. The CDR3 spells CASSLARTSGRHNEQFF. Here the CDR3 DNA reads TGTGCCAGCAGCTTAGCGAGAACTAGCGGGAGACACAATGAGCAGTTCTTC.

The genes are TRBV7-8 and TRBJ2-7, with 7 bases matching TRBD2. The CDR3 length is 14 residues. Germline values: CDR1 SGHVS, CDR2 FQNEAQ. The junction had 6 bases not matched to a gene; V was cut back by 4 bases and J by 3 bases. The DNA of the CDR3 is TGTGCCAGCAGCTCGGGACTACTTTTCTACGAGCAGTACTTC. This translates into CASSSGLLFYEQYF.

This chain uses TRBV19 with TRBJ2-7, with D possibly matching TRBD2 (6 bases). V was clipped by 5 bases and J by 2 bases, with 13 bases between them. Germline loops: CDR1 LNHDA, CDR2 SQIVND (reference sequence). CDR3 size: 14 residues. CDR3 DNA: TGTGCCAGTAGTCATGCTAGCGAGGCCTACGAGCAGTACTTC. This encodes CASSHASEAYEQYF.

The sample holds a few counts of this clone. The genes are TRBV2 and TRBJ1-2; TRBD1 might be the D (5 bases). This CDR3 contains 12 residues. CDR1 is SNHLY, CDR2 FYNNEI, per germline. V gave up 8 bases and J gave up 6 bases, with 13 bases separating them. The CDR3 DNA follows: TGTGCCAGCTTCCAGGGAGTCAATGGCTACACCTTC. This encodes CASFQGVNGYTF.

The chain is built from TRBV30 and TRBJ2-7; 7 bases fit TRBD2. The CDR3 is made up of 14 amino acids. The J segment lost 0 bases and the V segment lost 4 bases, leaving 6 bases of the junction unmatched. From germline, CDR1 is GTSNPN and CDR2 SVGIG (reference sequence). Written as DNA, the CDR3 is TGTGCCTGGACCTTCAGGACTAGCTCCTACGAGCAGTACTTC. It translates to CAWTFRTSSYEQYF.

The V call is TRBV15, the J call TRBJ2-1; D is uncertain. The CDR3 contains 15 residues. Germline V gene sequence: CDR1 LNHNV, CDR2 YYDKDF (reference sequence). The ends were cut back, 3 bases at V and 7 bases at J, with 16 bases in the middle. The CDR3 bases are TGTGCCACCAGCAGCTTGGGCAATGCCGCGAATGAGCAGTTCTTC. Its protein product is CATSSLGNAANEQFF.

This clone was seen only once. This chain connects TRBV27 to TRBJ2-7, with D possibly called TRBD1 or TRBD2 (5 bases each). V dropped 4 bases and J dropped 5 bases, with 21 bases sitting between them. The CDR3 length is 16 residues. Looked up from germline, CDR1 is MNHEY and CDR2 is SMNVEV (reference sequence). The CDR3, as DNA: TGTGCCAGCAGTTCATCAGACCGGGACGGGGTCCACGAGCAGTACTTC. This codes for CASSSSDRDGVHEQYF.

The V and J genes are TRBV2 and TRBJ1-2; 9 bases are a match to TRBD1. From germline, CDR1 is SNHLY and CDR2 FYNNEI. The V segment lost 6 bases and the J segment 4 bases; nucleotides outside the gene matches: 6. This CDR3 has 14 amino acids. CDR3 sequence (DNA): TGTGCCAGCAGGGTGTGGGACAGGGTCTATGGCTACACCTTC. As protein: CASRVWDRVYGYTF.

The genes are TRBV9 and TRBJ2-7, with D perhaps being TRBD1 or TRBD2 (5 bases each). The V end was cut by 6 bases, the J end by 6 bases, with 13 bases between. CDR1 SGDLS and CDR2 YYNGEE come from the germline V gene. This CDR3 has 12 residues. CDR3 coding DNA: TGTGCCAGCAAACGAGGGGTTTGCGAGCAGTACTTC. Translated: CASKRGVCEQYF.

The rearrangement links TRBV9 to TRBJ1-3, with 8 bases that match TRBD1. CDR1 SGDLS and CDR2 YYNGEE come from the germline V gene. The CDR3 extends over 15 amino acids. V was pared by 5 bases and J by 0 bases, with 4 bases of the junction left unmatched. This CDR3 reads CASRAGGSSGNTIYF. Written as DNA, the CDR3 is TGTGCCAGCAGAGCAGGGGGCAGCTCTGGAAACACCATATATTTT.

The chain couples TRBV9 to TRBJ2-5; the D call may be TRBD1 or TRBD2 (5 bases each). The germline V gene encodes CDR1 SGDLS and CDR2 YYNGEE. The CDR3 sequence is 13 residues long. The V and J ends lost 0 bases and 5 bases respectively, with 8 bases between them. CDR3 DNA sequence: TGTGCCAGCAGCGTAGTCTGGGGGGAGACCCAGTACTTC. Encoded protein: CASSVVWGETQYF.

The V gene is TRBV10-1, the J gene TRBJ2-7; 12 bases map to TRBD2. The CDR3 totals 15 residues. With 7 bases clipped from V and 4 bases from J, the junction kept 8 bases outside the gene matches. The germline CDR1 and CDR2 sequences are WNHNN and SYGVQD (reference sequence). The CDR3 spells CASKGLAGLTYEQYF. The CDR3 bases are TGCGCCAGCAAGGGACTAGCGGGTTTAACATACGAGCAGTACTTC.

This clone was counted a few times. The rearrangement joins TRBV6-5 to TRBJ1-2; D is uncertain. Between the trimmed V and J ends, which lost 8 bases and 6 bases, there was a span of 16 bases. The germline CDR1 and CDR2 sequences are MNHEY and SVGAGI. This CDR3 is 13 amino acids long. The CDR3 here is CASEQPGKDGYTF. The CDR3 DNA reads TGTGCCAGCGAACAGCCGGGTAAAGATGGCTACACCTTC.

The rearrangement joins TRBV27 to TRBJ1-2; D possibly corresponds to TRBD1 (5 bases). V lost 3 bases and J lost 4, with 27 bases in between. CDR1 is MNHEY and CDR2 is SMNVEV in the germline V gene (reference sequence). The CDR3 totals 19 residues. The CDR3, as DNA: TGTGCCAGCAGTTTCTCACCACTTGACGCCCGGGGCAGGGTCTATGGCTACACCTTC. It encodes CASSFSPLDARGRVYGYTF.

This chain connects TRBV5-1 to TRBJ2-5; D might be TRBD2 (6 bases). Between the trimmed V and J ends, which lost 4 bases and 1 base, there was a span of 11 bases. Germline V gene data show CDR1 as SGHRS and CDR2 as YFSETQ. The CDR3 runs to 14 residues. The CDR3 nucleotides are TGCGCCAGCAGCCCAACTAGCAGCCAAGAGACCCAGTACTTC. It codes for CASSPTSSQETQYF.

This clone was seen a handful of times. The J gene is TRBJ1-4, the V gene TRBV27, with D unclear. The CDR3 is 14 amino acids. The V gene's germline CDR1 is MNHEY and CDR2 SMNVEV (reference sequence). Between the trimmed V and J ends, which lost 7 bases and 8 bases, there was a span of 17 bases. CDR3 nucleotide sequence: TGTGCCAGCACCCTGGGGTGGGGTGAAGAAAAACTGTTTTTT. Amino acid sequence: CASTLGWGEEKLFF.

V and J are TRBV9 and TRBJ2-3, with 8 bases aligning to TRBD1. With 0 bases clipped from V and 2 bases from J, the junction kept 8 bases outside the gene matches. Germline V gives CDR1 SGDLS, CDR2 YYNGEE. The CDR3 runs to 17 residues. This chain's CDR3 is CASSVAQGAHPTDTQYF. The CDR3 DNA follows: TGTGCCAGCAGCGTAGCTCAGGGGGCGCACCCCACAGATACGCAGTATTTT.

The V and J genes are TRBV5-6 and TRBJ1-4; perhaps TRBD1 as D (5 bases). The V end was cut by 1 base, the J end by 8 bases, with 12 bases between. Per the germline V gene, CDR1 is SGHDT and CDR2 is YYEEEE. CDR3 size: 14 residues. CDR3 sequence reads: CASSLLAGHEKLFF. The CDR3 DNA reads as TGTGCCAGCAGCTTGCTGGCAGGGCACGAAAAACTGTTTTTT.

The CDR3 loop reads CASSLASGDSYNEQFF. The CDR3 nucleotides are TGTGCCAGCAGCTTAGCGAGCGGGGATTCCTACAATGAGCAGTTCTTC. V is TRBV7-2 and J is TRBJ2-1; 7 bases match TRBD2. V was pared by 0 bases and J by 1 base, with 3 bases of the junction left unmatched. Germline assignment: CDR1 SGHTA and CDR2 FQGNSA. CDR3 length equals 16 residues.

The V gene is TRBV27, the J gene TRBJ2-3; 15 nucleotides agree with TRBD2. The V gene end was trimmed by 5 bases and the J gene end by 2 bases; junction bases not matched to a gene: 8. This CDR3 contains 18 residues. Germline CDR1 MNHEY, CDR2 SMNVEV (reference sequence). CDR3 sequence (DNA): TGTGCCAGCAGTCGGAGGACTAGCGGGAGGGTGAACACAGATACGCAGTATTTT. It codes for CASSRRTSGRVNTDTQYF.